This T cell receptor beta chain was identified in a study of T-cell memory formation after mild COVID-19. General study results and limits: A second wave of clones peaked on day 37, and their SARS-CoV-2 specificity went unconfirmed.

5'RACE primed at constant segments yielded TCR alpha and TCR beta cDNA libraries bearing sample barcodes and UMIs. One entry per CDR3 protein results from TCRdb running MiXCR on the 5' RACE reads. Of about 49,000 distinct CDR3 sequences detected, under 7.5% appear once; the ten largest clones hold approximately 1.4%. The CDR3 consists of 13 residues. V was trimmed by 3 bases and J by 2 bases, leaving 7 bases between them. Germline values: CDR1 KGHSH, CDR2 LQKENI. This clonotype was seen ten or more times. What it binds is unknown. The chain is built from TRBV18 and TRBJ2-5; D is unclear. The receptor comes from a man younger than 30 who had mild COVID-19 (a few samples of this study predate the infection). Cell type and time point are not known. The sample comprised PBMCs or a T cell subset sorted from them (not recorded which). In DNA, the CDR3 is TGTGCCAGCTCACCGCAGGAGCAAGAGACCCAGTACTTC. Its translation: CASSPQEQETQYF. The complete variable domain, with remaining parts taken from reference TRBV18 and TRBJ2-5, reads NAGVMQNPRHLVRRRGQEARLRCSPMKGHSHVYWYRQLPEEGLKFMVYLQKENIIDESGMPKERFSAEFPKEGPSILRIQQVVRGDSAAYFCASSPQEQETQYFGPGTRLLVL.